Only a few counts were recorded for the clone carrying this TCR beta chain. The sample belongs to a study of blood T cells in healthy people across ages. A second PCR of about 7 to 12 cycles used a sample-barcoded 5' primer and a J-beta primer mix. TCRdb passed the 5' RACE reads through MiXCR, listing each CDR3 protein once. This table has approximately 800,000 distinct CDR3 sequences, roughly 24% appearing once. V shed 5 bases and J 0 bases; nucleotides not matched to a gene: 11. The CDR3 is 17 amino acids. Germline V gene lookup returns CDR1 SGHTA and CDR2 FQGTGA. The sample also formed part of further work on T cells of mothers and their children.

The TCR comes from a boy aged 5-17 years in good health. The chain is built from TRBV7-3 and TRBJ2-3; TRBD1 matches at 7 bases. Specimen: blood. The CDR3 protein is CASSHPTSGQSTDTQYF. For the CDR3, the DNA is TGTGCCAGCAGCCATCCAACATCGGGACAGAGCACAGATACGCAGTATTTT.